This T cell receptor beta chain emerged from a study of OX40 agonist ivuxolimab in advanced cancers. General study results and limits: At 0.1 to 3.0 mg/kg and by week 6, clonal expansion occurred in CD4+ and CD8+ blood T cells.

CDR1 SEHNR and CDR2 FQNEAQ come from the germline V gene (reference sequence). The CDR3 totals 16 residues. Trimming at V came to 2 bases and at J to 1 base, leaving 6 bases not matched to a gene. The sample holds one count of this clone. Its target is not known. Repertoires were generated with immunoSEQ multiplex PCR, while TCRdb's copy carries only in-frame clones and drops some. The sample holds more than 75,000 clones, around 80% seen once. The sequence derives from an adult with an advanced solid tumor such as melanoma, head and neck, liver or kidney cancer. Sequences were derived from CD4+ or CD8+ T cells sorted from blood, sampled in a trial of the OX40 agonist ivuxolimab. The rearrangement uses TRBV7-9 and TRBJ2-7, with 9 bases identical to TRBD2. Written as DNA, the CDR3 is TGTGCCAGCAGCTTATTCGTAGCGGGGGCATCCTACGAGCAGTACTTC. This encodes CASSLFVAGASYEQYF. The full variable domain, its missing parts supplied by reference TRBV7-9 and TRBJ2-7, is DTGVSQNPRHKITKRGQNVTFRCDPISEHNRLYWYRQTLGQGPEFLTYFQNEAQLEKSRLLSDRFSAERPKGSFSTLEIQRTEQGDSAMYLCASSLFVAGASYEQYFGPGTRLTVT.